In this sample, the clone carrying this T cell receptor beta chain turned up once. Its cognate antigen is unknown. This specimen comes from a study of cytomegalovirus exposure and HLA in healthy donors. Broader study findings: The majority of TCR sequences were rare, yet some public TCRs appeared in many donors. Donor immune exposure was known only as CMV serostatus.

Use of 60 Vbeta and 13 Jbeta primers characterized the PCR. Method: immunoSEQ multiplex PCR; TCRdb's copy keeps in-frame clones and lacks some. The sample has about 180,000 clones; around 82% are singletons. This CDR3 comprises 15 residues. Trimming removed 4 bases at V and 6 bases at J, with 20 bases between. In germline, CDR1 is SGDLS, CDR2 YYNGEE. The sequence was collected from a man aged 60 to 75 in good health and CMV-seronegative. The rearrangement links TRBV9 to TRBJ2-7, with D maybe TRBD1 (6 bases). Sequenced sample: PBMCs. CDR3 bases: TGTGCCAGCAGCACACGGGACACCTTGACGGGCGAGCAGTACTTC. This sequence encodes CASSTRDTLTGEQYF.